The 5 T cell receptor beta chains below were found in one sample sequenced in a study of blood T cell repertoires in COVID-19 (dated by TCRdb to 2018 to 2020). The library came from the immunoSEQ multiplex PCR assay. TCRdb obtained this table from immuneACCESS and retained in-frame rearrangements with V and J assigned. These tables miss some clones; where compared with another copy, unresolved V genes account for less than half of the shortfall, and the remainder is unexplained. The sample data list over 85,000 clones, and less than 75% of these were observed just once. Approximately 8% of the sample is in the top ten clones. Sequencing input: peripheral blood. These receptors were collected from a woman aged 60 to 75 with acute or convalescent COVID-19.

This chain joins TRBV6-5 and TRBJ1-6; D is unresolved. V dropped 8 bases and J dropped 7 bases, with 12 bases sitting between them. Germline V gene data show CDR1 as MNHEY and CDR2 as SVGAGI. This CDR3 is 13 amino acids long. CDR3 loop: CASVPEYNSPLHF. The CDR3 DNA reads TGTGCCAGCGTACCGGAGTACAATTCACCCCTCCACTTT.

The chain employs TRBV5-5 and TRBJ1-6; D is unresolved. V lost 2 bases to trimming and J lost 6 bases, with 9 bases between them. This CDR3 is built from 14 residues. Germline loops: CDR1 SGHKS, CDR2 YYEKEE (reference sequence). The CDR3 bases are TGTGCCAGCAGCTTCGGAGAAGGTAATTCACCCCTCCACTTT. It is translated as CASSFGEGNSPLHF.

This rearrangement joins TRBV7-3 to TRBJ2-2; the D is unclear. CDR3 size: 15 residues. V shed 0 bases and J shed 4 bases, with 9 bases lying between them. From germline, CDR1 is SGHTA and CDR2 FQGTGA. This CDR3 reads CASSLTRESTGELFF. As DNA, the CDR3 is TGTGCCAGCAGCTTAACCCGCGAGTCCACCGGGGAGCTGTTTTTT.

The chain recombines TRBV4-3 with TRBJ2-1; 11 nucleotides line up with TRBD2. Per germline, CDR1 LGHNA and CDR2 YSLEER. The CDR3 runs 18 residues. With V trimmed by 4 bases and J by 4 bases, 12 bases remained unmatched. The chain's CDR3 is CASSPTPGTSGSYNEQFF. Here the CDR3 DNA reads TGCGCCAGCAGCCCCACCCCCGGGACTAGCGGATCTTACAATGAGCAGTTCTTC.

The CDR3: CASRPQENTGELFF. The CDR3 DNA follows: TGTGCTAGTAGACCCCAGGAGAACACCGGGGAGCTGTTTTTT. The rearrangement joins TRBV12-5 to TRBJ2-2; D ambiguous. Germline CDR1 reads LGHNT; CDR2 reads FRNRAP. Trimming stripped 8 bases from V and 1 base from J, with 11 bases between. The CDR3 spans 14 residues.